This T cell receptor (beta chain) was retrieved from a study of post-analysis software for immune sequencing data. About the study: Relapsing-remitting, secondary progressive and progressive-relapsing forms of multiple sclerosis all featured among disease courses. Findings of the study overall: Those with multiple sclerosis, the patient group, showed significantly lower normalized Chao1 diversity than controls. About 5 TRBV segments occurring more often in patients than controls included TRBV5-6, TRBV5-1 and TRBV20-1. Clustering by F measure revealed strong co-clustering among samples prepared together in one batch.

Points on this clonotype: Its antigen is unidentified.

Germline CDR1 LNHNV, CDR2 YYDKDF (reference sequence). The CDR3 length is 15 residues. V was pared by 0 bases and J by 3 bases, with 12 bases between. Built from TCR beta cDNA, the libraries had unique molecular identifiers in them. Starting from approximately 1 to 10 million T cells, the study yielded about 500,000 cDNA molecules. From the PCR reads, TCRdb called clonotypes with MiXCR, one entry per CDR3 protein. The sample lists approximately 730,000 distinct CDR3 sequences, just over 45% occurring once. The clonotype was recovered from a girl between 5 and 17 years old with multiple sclerosis. This chain links TRBV15 with TRBJ2-7, with D perhaps matching TRBD1 (6 bases). Sequenced sample: blood. CDR3 region: CATSRDPVQGYEQYF. In DNA form, the CDR3 reads TGTGCCACCAGCAGAGACCCGGTACAGGGCTACGAGCAGTACTTC.